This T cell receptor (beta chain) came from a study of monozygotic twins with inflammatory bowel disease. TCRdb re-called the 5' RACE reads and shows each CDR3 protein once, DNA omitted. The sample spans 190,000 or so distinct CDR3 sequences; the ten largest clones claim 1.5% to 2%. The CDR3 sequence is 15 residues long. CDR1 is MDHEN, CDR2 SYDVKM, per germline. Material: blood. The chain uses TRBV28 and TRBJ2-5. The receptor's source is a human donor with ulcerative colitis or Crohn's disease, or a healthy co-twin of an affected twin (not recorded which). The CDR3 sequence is CASRNGVATQETQYF. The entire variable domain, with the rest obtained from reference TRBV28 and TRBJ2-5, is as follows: DVKVTQSSRYLVKRTGEKVFLECVQDMDHENMFWYRQDPGLGLRLIYFSYDVKMKEKGDIPEGYSVSREKKERFSLILESASTNQTSMYLCASRNGVATQETQYFGPGTRLLVL.